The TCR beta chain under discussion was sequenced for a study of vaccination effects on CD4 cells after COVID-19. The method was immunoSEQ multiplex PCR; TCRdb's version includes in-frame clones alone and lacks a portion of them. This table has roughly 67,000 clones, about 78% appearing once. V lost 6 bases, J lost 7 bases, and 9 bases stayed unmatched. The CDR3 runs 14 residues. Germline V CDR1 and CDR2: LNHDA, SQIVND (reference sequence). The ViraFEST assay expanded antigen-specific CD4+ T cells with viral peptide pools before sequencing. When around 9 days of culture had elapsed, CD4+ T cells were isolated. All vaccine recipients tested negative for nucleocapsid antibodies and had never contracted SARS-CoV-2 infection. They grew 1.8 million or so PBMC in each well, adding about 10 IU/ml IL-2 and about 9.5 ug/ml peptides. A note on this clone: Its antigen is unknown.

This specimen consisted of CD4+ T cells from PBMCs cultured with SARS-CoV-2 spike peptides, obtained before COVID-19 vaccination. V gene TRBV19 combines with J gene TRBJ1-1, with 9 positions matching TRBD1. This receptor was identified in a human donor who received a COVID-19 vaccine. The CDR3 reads CASRRDREWGEAFF. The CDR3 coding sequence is TGTGCCAGTAGAAGGGACAGGGAGTGGGGTGAAGCTTTCTTT.